The sequence of this TCR beta chain was determined in a study of T cell changes during pregnancy in multiple sclerosis (dated 2019 in TCRdb). With respect to the entire study: The study examined how the T cell repertoire changed over the course of pregnancy in women with multiple sclerosis.

The library was obtained by the immunoSEQ multiplex PCR assay. TCRdb carries this immuneACCESS record with in-frame sequences only. Its versions omit some clonotypes, under half of them owing to an unresolved V gene in the studies checked, with the rest unexplained. The sample table lists more than 80,000 clones, roughly 96% of them with a count of one. Over 0.95% of the sample is in the top ten clones. V is clipped by 0 bases and J by 4 bases, and the sequence between their germline boundaries is 14 bases long. The germline V gene (reference sequence) gives CDR1 as LNHNV and CDR2 as YYDKDF. Spanning cysteine to phenylalanine, the CDR3 consists of 16 amino acids. Just CDR3 DNA is preserved here, 48 bases in frame from base 1. Note on this clone: Its binding antigen is unknown. No per-base quality is available; no much larger clone lies one base away.

The chain employs TRBV15 and TRBJ2-3; a weak D assignment points to TRBD1 (6 bases agree). The material sequenced was peripheral blood, taken in the second trimester of pregnancy. The source is a female donor with multiple sclerosis, enrolled in a pregnancy study. The DNA sequence follows: TGTGCCACCAGCAGAGAGGGGGCGCTGGTCGCAGATACGCAGTATTTT. It encodes CATSREGALVADTQYF.